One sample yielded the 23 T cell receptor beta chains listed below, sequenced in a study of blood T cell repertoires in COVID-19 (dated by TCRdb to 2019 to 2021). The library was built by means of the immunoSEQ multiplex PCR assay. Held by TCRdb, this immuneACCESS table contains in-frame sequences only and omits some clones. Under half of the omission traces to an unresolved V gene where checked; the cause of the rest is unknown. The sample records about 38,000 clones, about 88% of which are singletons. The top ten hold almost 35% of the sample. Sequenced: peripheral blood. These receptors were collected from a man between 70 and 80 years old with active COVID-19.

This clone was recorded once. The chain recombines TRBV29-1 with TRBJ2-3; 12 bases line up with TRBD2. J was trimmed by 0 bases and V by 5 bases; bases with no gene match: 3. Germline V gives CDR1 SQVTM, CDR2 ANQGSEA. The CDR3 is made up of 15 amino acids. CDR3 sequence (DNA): TGCAGCGTTCTCGGACTAGCGGGGAGCACAGATACGCAGTATTTT. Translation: CSVLGLAGSTDTQYF.

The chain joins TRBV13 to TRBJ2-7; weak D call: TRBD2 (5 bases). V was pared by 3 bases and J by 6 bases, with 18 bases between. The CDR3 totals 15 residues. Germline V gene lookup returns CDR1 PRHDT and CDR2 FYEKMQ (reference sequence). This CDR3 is CASSFWGGSVGEQYF. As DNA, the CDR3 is TGTGCCAGCAGCTTCTGGGGTGGGAGTGTAGGCGAGCAGTACTTC.

This CDR3 is CASSLLDRPAYEQYF. The CDR3 DNA sequence: TGTGCCAGCAGTCTTCTGGACAGGCCGGCTTACGAGCAGTACTTC. The gene calls are TRBV7-2 and TRBJ2-7; TRBD1 aligns across 7 bases. The germline CDR1 and CDR2 sequences are SGHTA and FQGNSA. J lost 4 bases, V lost 6 bases, and 12 bases had no gene match. CDR3 size: 15 residues.

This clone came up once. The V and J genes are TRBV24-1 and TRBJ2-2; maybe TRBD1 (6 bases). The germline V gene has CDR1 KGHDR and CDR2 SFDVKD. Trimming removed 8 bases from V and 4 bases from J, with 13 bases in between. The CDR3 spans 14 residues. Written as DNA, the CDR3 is TGTGCCACCAAGGGAGTCAGGGGCACCGGGGAGCTGTTTTTT. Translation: CATKGVRGTGELFF.

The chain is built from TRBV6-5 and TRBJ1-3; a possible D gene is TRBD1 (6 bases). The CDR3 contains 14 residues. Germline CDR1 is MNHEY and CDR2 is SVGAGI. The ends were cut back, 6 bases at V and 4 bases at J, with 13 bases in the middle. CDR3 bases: TGTGCCAGCAGCAACTCAGGACAGGGAAACACCATATATTTT. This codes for CASSNSGQGNTIYF.

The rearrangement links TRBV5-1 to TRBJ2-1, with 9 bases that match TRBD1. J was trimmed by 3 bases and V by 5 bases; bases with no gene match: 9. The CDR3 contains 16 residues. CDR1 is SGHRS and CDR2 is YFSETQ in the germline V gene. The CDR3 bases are TGCGCCAGCAGTAATTCCGGGACAGGGAACTACAATGAGCAGTTCTTC. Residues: CASSNSGTGNYNEQFF.

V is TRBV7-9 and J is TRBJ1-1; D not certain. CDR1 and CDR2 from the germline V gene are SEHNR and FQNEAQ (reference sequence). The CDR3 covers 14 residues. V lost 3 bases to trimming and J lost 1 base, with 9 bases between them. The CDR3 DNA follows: TGTGCCAGCAGCTTCCTCACTAAGAACACTGAAGCTTTCTTT. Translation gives CASSFLTKNTEAFF.

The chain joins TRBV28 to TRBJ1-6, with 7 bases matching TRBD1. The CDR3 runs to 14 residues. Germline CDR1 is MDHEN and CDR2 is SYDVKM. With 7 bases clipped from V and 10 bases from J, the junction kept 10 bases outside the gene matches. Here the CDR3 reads CASTPGQWGSPLHF. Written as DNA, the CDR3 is TGTGCCAGCACCCCGGGACAGTGGGGATCACCCCTCCACTTT.

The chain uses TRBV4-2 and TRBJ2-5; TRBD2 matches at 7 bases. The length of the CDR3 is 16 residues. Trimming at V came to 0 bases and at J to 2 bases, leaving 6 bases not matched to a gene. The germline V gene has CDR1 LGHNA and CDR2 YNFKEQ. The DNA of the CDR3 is TGTGCCAGCAGCCAAGATCGGGCTAGCGGACAAGAGACCCAGTACTTC. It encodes CASSQDRASGQETQYF.

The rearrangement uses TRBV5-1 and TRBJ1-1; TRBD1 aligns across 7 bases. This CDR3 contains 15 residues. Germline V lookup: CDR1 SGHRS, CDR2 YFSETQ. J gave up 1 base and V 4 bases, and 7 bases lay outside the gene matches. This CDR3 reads CASSMSRDRNTEAFF. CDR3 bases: TGCGCCAGCAGCATGTCCCGGGACAGGAACACTGAAGCTTTCTTT.

The CDR3 sequence is CASSETQGSYEQYF. The CDR3 nucleotides read TGTGCCAGCAGTGAAACCCAGGGTTCCTACGAGCAGTACTTC. The rearrangement uses TRBV2 and TRBJ2-7; perhaps TRBD1 as D (5 bases). Trimming took 2 bases from V and 1 from J, leaving 9 bases between them. This CDR3 has 14 amino acids. Germline CDR1 reads SNHLY; CDR2 reads FYNNEI.

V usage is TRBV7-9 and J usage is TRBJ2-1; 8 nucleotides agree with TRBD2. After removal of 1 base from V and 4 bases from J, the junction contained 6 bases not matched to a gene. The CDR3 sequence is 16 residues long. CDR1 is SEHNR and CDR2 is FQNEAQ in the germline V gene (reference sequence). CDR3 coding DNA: TGTGCCAGCAGCTTAGGAGGGACTAGGGGGTACAATGAGCAGTTCTTC. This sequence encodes CASSLGGTRGYNEQFF.

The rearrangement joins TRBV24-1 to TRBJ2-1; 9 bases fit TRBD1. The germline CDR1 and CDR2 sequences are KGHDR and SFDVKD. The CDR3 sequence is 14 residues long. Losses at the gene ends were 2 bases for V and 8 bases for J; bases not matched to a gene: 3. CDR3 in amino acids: CATSDWDRVYEQFF. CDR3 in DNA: TGTGCCACCAGTGATTGGGACAGGGTCTATGAGCAGTTCTTC.

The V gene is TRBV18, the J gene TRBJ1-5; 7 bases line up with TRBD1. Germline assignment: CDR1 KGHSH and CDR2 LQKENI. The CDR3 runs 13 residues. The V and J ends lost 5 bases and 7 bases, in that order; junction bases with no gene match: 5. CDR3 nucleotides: TGTGCCAGCTCAGACAGGGAAGGGCAGCCCCAGCATTTT. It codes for CASSDREGQPQHF.

The CDR3 DNA reads as TGTGCCAGCACGAGGGACAGGGGGTTCCGATACGAGCAGTACTTC. It codes for CASTRDRGFRYEQYF. V usage is TRBV7-9 and J usage is TRBJ2-7; 11 nucleotides match TRBD1. This CDR3 has 15 residues. Germline lookup yields CDR1 SEHNR and CDR2 FQNEAQ (reference sequence). The ends lost 7 bases at V and 4 bases at J; junction bases unmatched: 9.

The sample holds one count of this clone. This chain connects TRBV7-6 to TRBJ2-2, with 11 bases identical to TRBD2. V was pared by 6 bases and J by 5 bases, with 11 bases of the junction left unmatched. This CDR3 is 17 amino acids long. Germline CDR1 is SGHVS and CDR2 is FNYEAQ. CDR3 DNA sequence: TGTGCCAGCAGTTCGCGACTAGCGGGGCCCTGGACCGGGGAGCTGTTTTTT. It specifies CASSSRLAGPWTGELFF. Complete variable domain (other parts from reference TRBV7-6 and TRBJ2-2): GAGVSQSPRYKVTKRGQDVALRCDPISGHVSLYWYRQALGQGPEFLTYFNYEAQQDKSGLPNDRFSAERPEGSISTLTIQRTEQRDSAMYRCASSSRLAGPWTGELFFGEGSRLTVL.

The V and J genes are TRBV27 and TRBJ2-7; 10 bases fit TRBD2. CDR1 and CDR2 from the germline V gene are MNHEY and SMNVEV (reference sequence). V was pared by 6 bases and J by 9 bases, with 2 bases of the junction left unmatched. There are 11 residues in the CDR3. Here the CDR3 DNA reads TGTGCCAGCAGCCTAGCGGGAGTGCAGTACTTC. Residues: CASSLAGVQYF.

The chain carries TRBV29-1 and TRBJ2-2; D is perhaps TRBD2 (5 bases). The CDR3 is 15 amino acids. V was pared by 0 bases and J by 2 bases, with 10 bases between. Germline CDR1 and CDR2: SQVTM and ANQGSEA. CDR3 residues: CSVEDRGINTGELFF. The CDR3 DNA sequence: TGCAGCGTTGAAGATCGAGGGATTAACACCGGGGAGCTGTTTTTT.

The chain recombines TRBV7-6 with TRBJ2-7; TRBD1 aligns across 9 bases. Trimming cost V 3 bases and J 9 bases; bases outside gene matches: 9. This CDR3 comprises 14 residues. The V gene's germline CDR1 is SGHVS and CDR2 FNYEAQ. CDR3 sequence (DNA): TGTGCCAGCAGCTTGGGGACAGGGTTCCTTGGGCAGTACTTC. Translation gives CASSLGTGFLGQYF.

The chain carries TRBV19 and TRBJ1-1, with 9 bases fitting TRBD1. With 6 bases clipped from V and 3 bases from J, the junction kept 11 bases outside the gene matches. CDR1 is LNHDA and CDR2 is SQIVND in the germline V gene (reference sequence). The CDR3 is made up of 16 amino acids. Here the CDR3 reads CASRPVDRGHYTEAFF. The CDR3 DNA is TGTGCCAGTAGGCCCGTGGACAGGGGTCATTACACTGAAGCTTTCTTT.

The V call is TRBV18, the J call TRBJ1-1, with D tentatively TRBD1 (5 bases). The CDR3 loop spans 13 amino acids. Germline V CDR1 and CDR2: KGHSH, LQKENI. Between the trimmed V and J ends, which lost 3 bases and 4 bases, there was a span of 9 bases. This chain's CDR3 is CASSPSGGTEAFF. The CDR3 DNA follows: TGTGCCAGCTCACCCTCGGGGGGCACTGAAGCTTTCTTT.

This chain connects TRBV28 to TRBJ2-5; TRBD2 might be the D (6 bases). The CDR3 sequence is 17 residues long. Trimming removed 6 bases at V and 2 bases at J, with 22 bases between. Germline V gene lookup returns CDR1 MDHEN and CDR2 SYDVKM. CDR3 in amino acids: CASRPDNPGLLQETQYF. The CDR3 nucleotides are TGTGCCAGCAGGCCAGATAATCCGGGACTCTTACAAGAGACCCAGTACTTC.

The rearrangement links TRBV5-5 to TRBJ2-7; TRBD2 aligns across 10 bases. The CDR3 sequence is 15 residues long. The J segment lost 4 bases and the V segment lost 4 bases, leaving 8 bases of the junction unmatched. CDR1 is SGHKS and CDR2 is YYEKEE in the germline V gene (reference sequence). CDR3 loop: CASSTLAGNTYEQYF. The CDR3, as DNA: TGTGCCAGCAGCACACTAGCGGGGAATACGTACGAGCAGTACTTC.